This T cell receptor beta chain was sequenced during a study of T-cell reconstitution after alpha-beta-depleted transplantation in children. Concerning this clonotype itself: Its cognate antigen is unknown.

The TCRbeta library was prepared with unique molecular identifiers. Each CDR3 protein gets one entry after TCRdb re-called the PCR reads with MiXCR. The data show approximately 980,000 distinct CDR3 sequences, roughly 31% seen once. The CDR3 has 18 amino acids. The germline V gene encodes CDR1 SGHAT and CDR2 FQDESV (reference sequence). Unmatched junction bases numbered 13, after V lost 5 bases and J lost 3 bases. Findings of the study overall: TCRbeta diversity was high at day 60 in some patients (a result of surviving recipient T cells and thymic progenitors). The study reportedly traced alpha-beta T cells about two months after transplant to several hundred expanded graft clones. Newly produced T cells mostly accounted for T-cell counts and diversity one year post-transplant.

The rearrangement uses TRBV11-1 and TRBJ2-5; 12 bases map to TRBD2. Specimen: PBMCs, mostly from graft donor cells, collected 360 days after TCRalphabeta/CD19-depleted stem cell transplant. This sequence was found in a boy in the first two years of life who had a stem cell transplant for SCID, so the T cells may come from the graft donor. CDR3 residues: CASSLTPRTSGEEETQYF. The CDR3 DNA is TGTGCCAGCAGCCTCACCCCCCGGACTAGCGGGGAAGAAGAGACCCAGTACTTC.